This T cell receptor beta chain was recorded in a study of T-cell reconstitution after alpha-beta-depleted transplantation in children. Notes on the study in general: The origin of high day-60 TCRbeta diversity in some patients lay in surviving recipient T cells and thymic progenitors. Roughly two months post-transplant, alpha-beta T cells reportedly originated from several hundred graft clones that had expanded. T-cell counts and diversity were attributed mostly to newly produced T cells one year after transplant.

V was cut by 6 bases and J by 2 bases, with 18 bases left in between. CDR1 DFQATT and CDR2 SNEGSKA come from the germline V gene (reference sequence). The CDR3 is 15 residues long. This clonotype appeared a few times. The target antigen is unknown. Unique molecular identifiers featured in how the TCRbeta library was prepared. Each CDR3 protein gets one entry after TCRdb re-called the PCR reads with MiXCR. In the table there are roughly 670,000 distinct CDR3 sequences, roughly 14% of which are singletons. V gene TRBV20-1 combines with J gene TRBJ2-3; maybe TRBD1 (6 bases). This receptor was obtained from a girl aged 2 to 10 with congenital amegakaryocytic thrombocytopenia, due to receive a stem cell transplant. The specimen comprised PBMCs, sampled before TCRalphabeta/CD19-depleted stem cell transplant. Written as DNA, the CDR3 is TGCAGTGCCCCCACAGGGATGGGTTTCACAGATACGCAGTATTTT. It encodes CSAPTGMGFTDTQYF.